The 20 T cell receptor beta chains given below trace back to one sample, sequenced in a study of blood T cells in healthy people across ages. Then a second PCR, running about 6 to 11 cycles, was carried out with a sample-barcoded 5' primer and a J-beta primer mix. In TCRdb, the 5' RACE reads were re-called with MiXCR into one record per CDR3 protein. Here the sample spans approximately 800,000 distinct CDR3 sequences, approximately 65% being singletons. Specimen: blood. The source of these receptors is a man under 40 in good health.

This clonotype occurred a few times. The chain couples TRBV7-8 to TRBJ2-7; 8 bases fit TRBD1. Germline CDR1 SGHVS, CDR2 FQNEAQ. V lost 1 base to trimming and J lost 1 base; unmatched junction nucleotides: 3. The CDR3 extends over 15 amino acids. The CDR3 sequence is CASSLERTGSYEQYF. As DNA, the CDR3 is TGTGCCAGCAGCTTAGAAAGGACAGGGTCCTACGAGCAGTACTTC.

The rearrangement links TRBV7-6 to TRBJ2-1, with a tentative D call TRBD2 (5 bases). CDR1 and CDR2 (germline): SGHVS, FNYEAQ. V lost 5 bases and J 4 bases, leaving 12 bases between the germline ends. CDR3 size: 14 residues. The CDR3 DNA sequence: TGTGCCAGCAGCCCTCGCGGACTTTACAATGAGCAGTTCTTC. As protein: CASSPRGLYNEQFF.

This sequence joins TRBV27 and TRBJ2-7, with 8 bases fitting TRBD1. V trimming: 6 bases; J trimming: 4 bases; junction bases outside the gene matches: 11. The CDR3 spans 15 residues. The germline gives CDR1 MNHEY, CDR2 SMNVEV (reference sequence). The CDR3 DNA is TGTGCCAGCAGAAATTTCCGGGACAGGAGGTACGAGCAGTACTTC. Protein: CASRNFRDRRYEQYF.

CDR3 sequence reads: CASSLGGLLSSTDTQYF. Written as DNA, the CDR3 is TGCGCCAGCAGCTTGGGGGGACTGCTTTCTAGCACAGATACGCAGTATTTT. This sequence joins TRBV5-1 and TRBJ2-3, with a weak D call TRBD2 (6 bases). The CDR3 has 17 amino acids. The germline CDR1 and CDR2 sequences are SGHRS and YFSETQ. Deletions cut 0 bases from V and 0 bases from J, with 14 bases between.

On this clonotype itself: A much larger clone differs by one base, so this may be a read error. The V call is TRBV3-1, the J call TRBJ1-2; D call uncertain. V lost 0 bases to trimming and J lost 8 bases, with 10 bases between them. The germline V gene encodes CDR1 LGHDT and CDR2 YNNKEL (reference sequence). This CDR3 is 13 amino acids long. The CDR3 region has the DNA TGTGCCAGCAGCCAAGATGAGCCTGGGGGCTACACCTTC. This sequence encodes CASSQDEPGGYTF. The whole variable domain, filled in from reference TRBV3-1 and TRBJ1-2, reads DTAVSQTPKYLVTQMGNDKSIKCEQNLGHDTMYWYKQDSKKFLKIMFSYNNKELIINETVPNRFSPKSPDKAHLNLHINSLELGDSAVYFCASSQDEPGGYTFGSGTRLTVV.

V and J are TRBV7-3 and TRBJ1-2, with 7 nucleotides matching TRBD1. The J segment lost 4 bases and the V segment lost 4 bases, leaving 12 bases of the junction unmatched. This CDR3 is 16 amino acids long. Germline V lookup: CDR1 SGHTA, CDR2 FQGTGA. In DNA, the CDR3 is TGTGCCAGCAGCTCTACTCCGGACAGGAAGGGCTATGGCTACACCTTC. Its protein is CASSSTPDRKGYGYTF.

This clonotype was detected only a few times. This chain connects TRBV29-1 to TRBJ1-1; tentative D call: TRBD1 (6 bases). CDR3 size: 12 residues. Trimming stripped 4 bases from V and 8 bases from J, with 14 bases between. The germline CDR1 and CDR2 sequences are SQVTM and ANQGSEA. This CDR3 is CSVASGQPEAFF. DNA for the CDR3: TGCAGCGTTGCCTCTGGACAGCCGGAAGCTTTCTTT.

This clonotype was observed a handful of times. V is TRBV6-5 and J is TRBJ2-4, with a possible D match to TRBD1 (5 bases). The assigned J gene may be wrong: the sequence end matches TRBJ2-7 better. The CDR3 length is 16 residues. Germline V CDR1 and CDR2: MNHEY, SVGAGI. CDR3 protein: CASSYSRSARAYEQYF. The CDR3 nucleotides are TGTGCCAGCAGTTACTCGAGGTCTGCCAGGGCCTACGAGCAGTACTTC.

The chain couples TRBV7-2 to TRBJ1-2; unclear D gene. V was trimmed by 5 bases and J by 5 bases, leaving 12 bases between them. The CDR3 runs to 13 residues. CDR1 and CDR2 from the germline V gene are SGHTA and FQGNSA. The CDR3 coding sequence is TGTGCCAGCAGCGAACCGGGATTTTATGGCTACACCTTC. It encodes CASSEPGFYGYTF.

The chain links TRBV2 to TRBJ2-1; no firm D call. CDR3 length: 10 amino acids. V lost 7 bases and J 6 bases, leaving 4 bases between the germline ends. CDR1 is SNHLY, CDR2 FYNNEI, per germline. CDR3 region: CASKSNEQFF. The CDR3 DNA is TGTGCCAGCAAGAGCAATGAGCAGTTCTTC.

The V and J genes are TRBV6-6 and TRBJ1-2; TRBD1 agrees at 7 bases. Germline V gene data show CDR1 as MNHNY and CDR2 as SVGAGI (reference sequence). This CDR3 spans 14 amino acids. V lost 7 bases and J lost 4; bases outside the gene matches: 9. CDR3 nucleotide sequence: TGTGCCAGCACCCCCGACAGGGCCGGCTATGGCTACACCTTC. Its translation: CASTPDRAGYGYTF.

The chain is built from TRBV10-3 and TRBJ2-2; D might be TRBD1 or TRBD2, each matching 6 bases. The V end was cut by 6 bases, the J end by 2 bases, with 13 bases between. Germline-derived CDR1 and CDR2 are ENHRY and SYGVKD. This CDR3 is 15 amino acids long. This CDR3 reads CAIRRDTPNTGELFF. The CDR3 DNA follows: TGTGCCATCAGGCGGGACACCCCTAACACCGGGGAGCTGTTTTTT.

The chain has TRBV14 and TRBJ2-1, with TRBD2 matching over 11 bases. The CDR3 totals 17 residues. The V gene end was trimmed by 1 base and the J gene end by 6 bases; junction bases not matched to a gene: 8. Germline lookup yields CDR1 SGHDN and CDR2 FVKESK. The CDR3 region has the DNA TGTGCCAGCAGCCAAGTATTCGGACTAGCGGGCACCAATGAGCAGTTCTTC. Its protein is CASSQVFGLAGTNEQFF.

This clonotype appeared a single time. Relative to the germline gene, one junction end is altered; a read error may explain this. The CDR3: CASSLLGTDDGHTF. The CDR3 region has the DNA TGTGCCAGCAGCTTATTAGGGACAGATGATGGCCACACCTTC. The chain is built from TRBV7-2 and TRBJ1-2, with TRBD1 matching 7 bases. The germline V gene encodes CDR1 SGHTA and CDR2 FQGNSA. The CDR3 spans 14 residues.

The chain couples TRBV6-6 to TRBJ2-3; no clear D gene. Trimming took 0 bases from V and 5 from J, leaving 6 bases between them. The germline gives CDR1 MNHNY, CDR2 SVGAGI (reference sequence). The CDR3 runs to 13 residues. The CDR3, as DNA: TGTGCCAGCAGTTACTCGTTTGGAGATACGCAGTATTTT. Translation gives CASSYSFGDTQYF.

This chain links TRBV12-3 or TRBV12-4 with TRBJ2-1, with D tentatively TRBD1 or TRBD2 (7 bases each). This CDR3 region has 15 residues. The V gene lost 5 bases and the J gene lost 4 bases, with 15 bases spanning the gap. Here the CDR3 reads CASSPGGGRYNEQFF. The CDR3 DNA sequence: TGTGCCAGCAGTCCAGGGGGGGGGCGATACAATGAGCAGTTCTTC.

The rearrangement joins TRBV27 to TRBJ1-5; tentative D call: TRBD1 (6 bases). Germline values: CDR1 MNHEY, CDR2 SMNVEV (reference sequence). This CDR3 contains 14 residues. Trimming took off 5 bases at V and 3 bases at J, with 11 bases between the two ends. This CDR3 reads CASSTGQHNQPQHF. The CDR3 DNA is TGTGCCAGCAGTACCGGACAGCACAATCAGCCCCAGCATTTT.

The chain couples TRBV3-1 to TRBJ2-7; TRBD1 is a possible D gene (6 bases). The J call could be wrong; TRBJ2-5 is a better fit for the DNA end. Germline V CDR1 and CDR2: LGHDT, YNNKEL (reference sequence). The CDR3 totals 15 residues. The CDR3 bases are TGTGCCAGCAGCCGGTCCCAGGGGAAGAGGGAGACCCAGTACTTC. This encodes CASSRSQGKRETQYF.

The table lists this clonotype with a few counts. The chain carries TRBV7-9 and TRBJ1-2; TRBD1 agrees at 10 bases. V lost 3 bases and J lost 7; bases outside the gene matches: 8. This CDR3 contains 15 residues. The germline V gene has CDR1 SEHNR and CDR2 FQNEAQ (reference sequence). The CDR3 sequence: CASSFGTGAHGGYTF. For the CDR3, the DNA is TGTGCCAGCAGCTTTGGGACAGGGGCCCACGGTGGCTACACCTTC. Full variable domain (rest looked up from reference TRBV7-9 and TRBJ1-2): DTGVSQNPRHKITKRGQNVTFRCDPISEHNRLYWYRQTLGQGPEFLTYFQNEAQLEKSRLLSDRFSAERPKGSFSTLEIQRTEQGDSAMYLCASSFGTGAHGGYTFGSGTRLTVV.

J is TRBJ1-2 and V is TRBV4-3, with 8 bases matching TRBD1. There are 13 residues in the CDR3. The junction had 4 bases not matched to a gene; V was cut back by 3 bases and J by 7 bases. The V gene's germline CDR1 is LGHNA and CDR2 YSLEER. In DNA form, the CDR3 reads TGCGCCAGCAGCCAGACAGGGGAGACTGGCTACACCTTC. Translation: CASSQTGETGYTF.